This entry concerns a single T cell receptor (beta chain). Its antigen remains unidentified. An amount of RNA that ranged from roughly 0.45 to 1 ug was reverse transcribed with random hexamers. Coverage of TCR beta CDR3 amplification by immunoSEQ multiplex PCR extended to 54 Vbeta and 13 Jbeta. TCRdb called the immunoSEQ multiplex PCR reads again in MiXCR, with one record for every CDR3 protein. There are about 210,000 distinct CDR3 sequences in the sample; about 94% occur only once, and around 0.15% lies in the top ten. The CDR3 runs to 15 residues. The V and J ends lost 5 bases and 4 bases respectively, with 16 bases between them. The data derive from a study of CD8 T cells in Susac syndrome. The wider study: Intravenous immunoglobulin alone or corticosteroids were being given to patients with Susac syndrome at blood draw, unless they were therapy-naive.

Study results and limitations: The CD4+ T cell repertoires from Susac syndrome exhibited no clonal expansion.

Sequencing input: CD4+ T cells from PBMCs. This receptor was obtained from a human donor with Susac syndrome. The chain uses TRBV12-3 or TRBV12-4 and TRBJ2-3; maybe TRBD2 (7 bases). The CDR3 here is CASSPNPGGADTQYF. CDR3 sequence (DNA): TGTGCCAGCAGTCCCAACCCGGGGGGCGCAGATACGCAGTATTTT.